This TCR beta chain emerged from a study of cytomegalovirus exposure and HLA in healthy donors. The length of the CDR3 is 14 residues. Germline V gene lookup returns CDR1 MNHEY and CDR2 SVGAGI. V dropped 5 bases and J dropped 6; count of bases not matched to a gene: 6. Measured with immunoSEQ multiplex PCR; TCRdb has only the in-frame clones, and not every one. The sample has tens of thousands of clones; 94% are singletons. The TCR sequence derives from a woman between 18 and 29 years old in good health and CMV-seronegative. The specimen was PBMCs. The chain links TRBV6-5 to TRBJ2-7; the match to TRBD1 covers 11 bases. This CDR3 is CASSEPGQGVEQYF. The CDR3, as DNA: TGTGCCAGCAGTGAACCGGGACAGGGGGTCGAGCAGTACTTC.